The 15 T cell receptor beta chains below were found in one sample sequenced in a study of T cells in Graves' hyperthyroidism and ophthalmopathy (dated by TCRdb to about 2019). Receptor amplification or capture employed multiplex PCR. The listed sequencing device is Illumina HiSeq 2000. The TCR beta CDR3 regions were amplified from RNA transcripts. The first round of RT-PCR for the TCR CDR3 was performed with the HTBI primer set and the Qiagen OneStep RT-PCR kit. In-frame beta chains were kept once TCRdb had trimmed the public reads at Q25 with fastp and called clones with MiXCR. Rows are unified per CDR3 protein, each entry keeping the most common DNA and genes. The sample has roughly 800,000 distinct CDR3 sequences on record, more than 30% of them singletons. Roughly 8.3% of the sample rests with the top ten. The sequenced sample was blood. The origin of the receptors is a man in his late teens or twenties with Graves' hyperthyroidism.

A word on this clonotype: A much bigger clone sits one base away, suggesting this may be a read error. This chain joins TRBV9 and TRBJ2-7, with TRBD1 as a possible D gene (6 bases). The CDR3 consists of 14 residues. Germline lookup yields CDR1 SGDLS and CDR2 YYNGEE. V was cut by 0 bases and J by 5 bases, with 12 bases left in between. The CDR3 bases are TGTGCCAGCAGCGTAGAGGGCAGGGGCCACGAGCAGTACTTC. This sequence encodes CASSVEGRGHEQYF.

Comment on this clonotype: This sequence may be a read error, since a much larger clone differs from it by one base. The gene calls are TRBV13 and TRBJ1-2; TRBD1 is a possible D gene (5 bases). Germline assignment: CDR1 PRHDT and CDR2 FYEKMQ (reference sequence). The CDR3 has 12 residues. Trimming stripped 5 bases from V and 4 bases from J, with 8 bases between. The chain's CDR3 is CASSPQAYGYTF. Here the CDR3 DNA reads TGTGCCAGCAGCCCACAGGCCTATGGCTACACCTTC.

In its sample, this clonotype was seen a few times. The rearrangement uses TRBV29-1 and TRBJ1-1; the D is unclear. CDR1 and CDR2 from the germline V gene are SQVTM and ANQGSEA. V was pared by 8 bases and J by 7 bases, with 20 bases between. The CDR3 consists of 13 residues. The CDR3 DNA follows: TGCAGCTCTAAAAGAGAAGTAGGGAATGAAGCTTTCTTT. It yields the protein CSSKREVGNEAFF.

This chain connects TRBV5-8 to TRBJ2-5; D unclear. With 2 bases removed from V and 7 bases from J, the gap between germline ends came to 9 bases. CDR3 size: 12 residues. Germline CDR1 SGHTS, CDR2 YDEGEE. CDR3 DNA sequence: TGTGCCAGCAGCTTAGTTATGGGGACCCAGTACTTC. This sequence encodes CASSLVMGTQYF. The whole variable domain, remainder taken from reference TRBV5-8 and TRBJ2-5, is EAGVTQSPTHLIKTRGQQATLRCSPISGHTSVYWYQQALGLGLQFLLWYDEGEERNRGNFPPRFSGRQFPNYSSELNVNALELEDSALYLCASSLVMGTQYFGPGTRLLVL.

About this clonotype itself: The CDR3 carries no conserved terminal phenylalanine or tryptophan, so it likely arises from a read error. It is unclear where the CDR3 begins or ends on the DNA, so no DNA is shown, and the CDR3 is as TCRdb lists it. The V call is TRBV5-4, the J call TRBJ1-1. Germline loops: CDR1 SGHNT, CDR2 YYREEE (reference sequence). The CDR3 adds up to 10 amino acids, both ends counted. The CDR3 region is CASSSGQLNY.

V and J are TRBV10-3 and TRBJ2-3, with unresolved D. Germline V gene sequence: CDR1 ENHRY, CDR2 SYGVKD. The V and J ends lost 10 bases and 1 base respectively, with 12 bases between them. The CDR3 runs 13 residues. The CDR3: CATERAGTDTQYF. The CDR3 coding sequence is TGTGCCACCGAGCGTGCGGGCACAGATACGCAGTATTTT.

Comments on this clonotype: The junction differs from germline at one of its ends, possibly a read error. This sequence joins TRBV9 and TRBJ1-1, with no clear D. The CDR3 spans 13 residues. Germline CDR1 is SGDLS and CDR2 is YYNGEE. The CDR3 nucleotides are TGTGCCAGCAGCCAGTTGAGCGACACTGAAGCTTCCTTT. Amino acids: CASSQLSDTEASF.

This clonotype has a count of ten or more. The chain uses TRBV7-8 and TRBJ1-5; 9 bases agree with TRBD1. This CDR3 contains 15 residues. V gave up 3 bases and J gave up 1 base; unmatched junction bases: 1. Germline V gives CDR1 SGHVS, CDR2 FQNEAQ. The CDR3 DNA follows: TGTGCCAGCAGCTTTGGGACAGGGAGCAATCAGCCCCAGCATTTT. Amino acids: CASSFGTGSNQPQHF. The whole variable domain, filled in from reference TRBV7-8 and TRBJ1-5, reads GAGVSQSPRYKVAKRGQDVALRCDPISGHVSLFWYQQALGQGPEFLTYFQNEAQLDKSGLPSDRFFAERPEGSVSTLKIQRTQQEDSAVYLCASSFGTGSNQPQHFGDGTRLSIL.

The V call is TRBV15, the J call TRBJ1-5; D remains ambiguous. The CDR3 covers 13 residues. The V gene lost 3 bases and the J gene lost 8 bases, with 11 bases spanning the gap. Germline CDR1 is LNHNV and CDR2 is YYDKDF (reference sequence). In nucleotides, the CDR3 is TGTGCCACCAGCAGCTACCGAGCGGAGCCCCAGCATTTT. This sequence encodes CATSSYRAEPQHF.

The sample holds many counts of this clonotype. V usage is TRBV12-3 or TRBV12-4 and J usage is TRBJ1-1; no reliable D call. This CDR3 contains 12 residues. V was cut by 3 bases and J by 4 bases, with 6 bases left in between. This chain's CDR3 is CASSLEVTEAFF. The CDR3 DNA reads as TGTGCCAGCAGTTTGGAGGTCACTGAAGCTTTCTTT.

V gene TRBV7-9 combines with J gene TRBJ1-3, with 9 bases fitting TRBD1. Per germline, CDR1 SEHNR and CDR2 FQNEAQ (reference sequence). V lost 1 base to trimming and J lost 2 bases; unmatched junction nucleotides: 3. The CDR3 sequence is 16 residues long. The CDR3 DNA sequence: TGTGCCAGCAGCTTAGTACAGGGGGCTCCTGGAAACACCATATATTTT. It specifies CASSLVQGAPGNTIYF.

The chain links TRBV11-2 to TRBJ2-7; no firm D call. V lost 6 bases and J 0 bases, leaving 12 bases between the germline ends. This CDR3 spans 14 amino acids. Germline loops: CDR1 SGHAT, CDR2 FQNNGV. The CDR3 DNA reads as TGTGCCAGCAGTTCCCAGGTCGTCTCCTACGAGCAGTACTTC. As protein: CASSSQVVSYEQYF.

The chain links TRBV7-2 to TRBJ2-2, with D unresolved. CDR3 length: 14 residues. With 6 bases removed from V and 6 bases from J, the gap between germline ends came to 14 bases. Germline assignment: CDR1 SGHTA and CDR2 FQGNSA. The CDR3 protein is CASSLGERAGELFF. CDR3 nucleotide sequence: TGTGCCAGCAGTTTGGGTGAAAGGGCCGGGGAGCTGTTTTTT.

The chain has TRBV7-2 and TRBJ2-2; D gene ambiguous. CDR1 SGHTA and CDR2 FQGNSA come from the germline V gene. Trimming took 0 bases from V and 6 from J, leaving 11 bases between them. This CDR3 contains 15 residues. The CDR3 DNA is TGTGCCAGCAGCTTAGCGGGTCCGTGGCCCGGGGAGCTGTTTTTT. The encoded protein is CASSLAGPWPGELFF.

V is TRBV12-3 or TRBV12-4 and J is TRBJ2-5; 8 bases match TRBD1. Germline trimming cut 5 bases from V and 5 bases from J; bases unmatched to any gene: 10. The CDR3 extends over 15 amino acids. The CDR3 loop reads CASSPHDRGQETQYF. The CDR3 nucleotides are TGTGCCAGCAGTCCCCATGACAGGGGCCAGGAGACCCAGTACTTC.